Given below is one TCR beta chain in context. This entry comes from a study of Graves' ophthalmopathy and Graves' hyperthyroidism. Establishment of the diagnosis relied upon clinical symptoms, serum thyroxine, TRAb, thyroid ultrasound and orbital computed tomography. The CDR3 totals 15 residues. CDR1 SGHTA and CDR2 FQGNSA come from the germline V gene. V lost 5 bases and J 1 base, leaving 14 bases between the germline ends. CDR3 regions of TCR beta were amplified from RNA transcripts. HTBI primers were used in a first-round RT-PCR, which preceded a second-round multiplex PCR. MiXCR was run by TCRdb on the multiplex PCR reads, yielding one entry per CDR3 protein. The sample gives about 230,000 distinct CDR3 sequences, around 50% of which show up once; roughly 45% is in the top ten.

The sequenced material came from peripheral blood. The TCR comes from an adult man with Graves' ophthalmopathy. The chain employs TRBV7-2 and TRBJ1-1; a weak D match, TRBD1 (6 bases). The CDR3 here is CASSNYREGNTEAFF. The CDR3 nucleotides are TGTGCCAGCAGCAACTACAGGGAGGGGAACACTGAAGCTTTCTTT.